This TCR beta chain was identified in a study of blood T cell repertoires in COVID-19. Assay used: immunoSEQ multiplex PCR; TCRdb lists only in-frame clones, some missing. This table has 200,000 or so clones, roughly 85% appearing once. Germline-derived CDR1 and CDR2 are MDHEN and SYDVKM. The length of the CDR3 is 15 residues. V lost 6 bases, J lost 5 bases, and 9 bases stayed unmatched. This clone was detected only a few times. This chain connects TRBV28 to TRBJ1-4; 7 bases agree with TRBD1. The specimen sequenced was peripheral blood. The origin of this receptor is a woman aged 25 to 45 with acute or convalescent COVID-19. For the CDR3, the DNA is TGTGCCAGCAGCACTACCTGGGGACAGAATGAAAAACTGTTTTTT. Amino acid sequence: CASSTTWGQNEKLFF.